The source of this T cell receptor beta chain is a study of T cells in Graves' hyperthyroidism and ophthalmopathy (dated by TCRdb to between 2018 and 2021). The study in broad terms: Peripheral blood was collected at initial diagnosis, before any treatment. TCR V-J signatures able to tell the groups apart were searched for in a discovery cohort of 90 to 100 patients, of whom over 40 had Graves' ophthalmopathy and around 56 had stable Graves' hyperthyroidism. Whether ophthalmopathy could be predicted prospectively was tested in an independent validation cohort made up of 18 to 20 hyperthyroidism patients plus 17 patients who later progressed to ophthalmopathy. The 85 to 100 discovery patients were randomly split 7:3 into training and test sets. The study also compared thyroid tissue and blood T-cell repertoires from about 6 Graves' hyperthyroidism patients. After sampling, hyperthyroidism patients received methimazole starting at 30 mg daily, and ophthalmopathy patients received high-dose intravenous methylprednisolone. According to the paper, TCR Vbeta CDR3 sequencing was carried out on approximately 140 peripheral blood samples, which came from under 50 ophthalmopathy, approximately 72 hyperthyroidism and roughly 17 progressor patients. Findings and caveats that apply to the study as a whole: Most expanded thyroid clonotypes (frequency above 0.001) were also detected in blood, a finding suggesting that blood repertoires may reflect thyroid immune responses. In validation, the model predicted progression to ophthalmopathy a median of about 6.8 months before onset, with about 64% sensitivity and 72.22% specificity. Sample size was not statistically predetermined, and blinding of investigators to group allocation was not performed. A model built on a 13 V-J signature distinguished ophthalmopathy from stable hyperthyroidism, reaching around 90% sensitivity and around 82% specificity in cross-validation and 80%/75% in testing.

This clonotype was counted a single time. Its antigen is currently not known. No much larger clonotype is one base removed from it; base qualities were not supplied. Evidence from a single read is weak. The TCR beta CDR3 regions were amplified from the RNA transcripts. A first-round RT-PCR of the TCR CDR3 used the HTBI primer set with the Qiagen OneStep RT-PCR kit. The libraries were constructed in a second round of multiplex PCR and then size-selected and purified. Libraries were sequenced paired-end with 100 bp reads on an Illumina HiSeq2000. Per the source publication's procedure: SOAPnuke was used to process the raw data, throwing out any read that contained adapters or uncalled bases, had a mean Phred below 15, or lacked an exact constant-primer or identifier match. COPE v1.2.5 was used to merge high-quality paired reads, and clonotypes were defined as unique nucleotide sequences. Clonotypes were aligned to IMGT TRBV, TRBD and TRBJ reference segments using MiTCR v1.1. Only V-J combinations with frequency above 0.0001, covering 99.2% of repertoires, were analysed. A TCS score was defined as the ratio between F50 (clonal expansion) and ExV (chaos), using BLOSUM62-based TCRdist between CDR3 peptides within each V-J. Welch's t-statistics and random forest reduced fewer than 600 V-J features to 13, which were used in a naive Bayes classifier (R e1071). TCRdb applied fastp at Q25 and MiXCR to the public reads, then kept only in-frame beta chains. A single entry per CDR3 protein holds the most common genes and DNA from its merged rows. What appears here as the V and J calls and clone size reflects TCRdb's work, not the paper's. For this sample the table gives approximately 330,000 distinct CDR3 sequences, of which over 15% were detected only once. Less than 65% of the sample rests with the top ten.

Stable Graves' hyperthyroidism was defined as the absence of progression to ophthalmopathy over 18 months of follow-up. Hyperthyroidism patients were aged 18 to 65 years and newly diagnosed, with disease duration of less than 2 months. Any patient with an uncontrolled infection, another autoimmune disease, pregnancy or lactation was excluded. Clinical symptoms, serum thyroxine and TRAb, thyroid ultrasound, and orbital computed tomography formed the basis for the diagnoses. Ficoll-Paque density gradient centrifugation was used to isolate PBMCs from 10 ml of fresh peripheral blood. Trizol reagent was used to extract total RNA, and RNA quality was then checked on an Agilent 2100 Bioanalyzer. The TCR comes from a woman in her forties or fifties with Graves' hyperthyroidism. Sequencing input: blood.

The CDR3 has the sequence CASSGQAFYGYTF. The nucleotide sequence is TGTGCCAGCAGCGGACAAGCGTTCTATGGCTACACCTTC. The V and J genes are TRBV6-4 and TRBJ1-2, and possibly TRBD1, on 5 matching bases. The V and J ends are trimmed by 6 bases and 4 bases, leaving 12 bases between them. CDR1 and CDR2, per the germline V gene, are MRHNA and SNTAGT. Measured from the cysteine to the phenylalanine, the CDR3 is 13 residues long. Only the CDR3 part of the read is kept: 39 bases, read in frame from the first base.